This T cell receptor beta chain is from a study of shared clonotypes between healthy human individuals. Overall study context: Serving as donors were a couple of women and three men, whose ages spanned 18 to 49.

The ends lost 5 bases at V and 2 bases at J; junction bases unmatched: 6. Germline CDR1 MGHDK, CDR2 SYGVNS. The CDR3 spans 14 residues. The sample holds one count of this clone. The assay was immunoSEQ multiplex PCR, and TCRdb's table has in-frame clones only and misses some. The sample carries fewer than 600,000 clones, about four fifths recorded once. The TCR sequence derives from a woman aged 35 to 49 in good health. Some clones in this sample may be carry-over from other donors' samples. This chain joins TRBV25-1 and TRBJ2-7, with 7 bases aligning to TRBD1. Specimen: PBMCs. In DNA, the CDR3 is TGTGCCAGCAGTAGACCGGGACAGACCTACGAGCAGTACTTC. Translation gives CASSRPGQTYEQYF.